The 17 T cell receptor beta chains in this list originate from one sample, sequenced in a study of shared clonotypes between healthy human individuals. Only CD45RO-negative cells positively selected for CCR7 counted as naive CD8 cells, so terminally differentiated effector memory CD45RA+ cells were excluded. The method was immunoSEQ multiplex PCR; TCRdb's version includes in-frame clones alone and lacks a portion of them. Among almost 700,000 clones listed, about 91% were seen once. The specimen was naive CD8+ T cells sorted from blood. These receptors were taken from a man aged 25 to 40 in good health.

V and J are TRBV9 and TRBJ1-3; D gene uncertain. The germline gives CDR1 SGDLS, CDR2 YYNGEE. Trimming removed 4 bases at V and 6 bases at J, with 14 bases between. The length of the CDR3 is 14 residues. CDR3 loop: CASSPSGAKNTIYF. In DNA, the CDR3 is TGTGCCAGCAGCCCAAGCGGAGCCAAAAACACCATATATTTT.

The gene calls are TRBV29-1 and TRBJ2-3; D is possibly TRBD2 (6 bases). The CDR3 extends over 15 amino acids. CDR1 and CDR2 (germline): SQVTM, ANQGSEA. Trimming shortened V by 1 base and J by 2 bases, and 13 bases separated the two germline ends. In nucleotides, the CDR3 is TGCAGCGTTGAAGGGGAGGAACCCGACACAGATACGCAGTATTTT. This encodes CSVEGEEPDTDTQYF.

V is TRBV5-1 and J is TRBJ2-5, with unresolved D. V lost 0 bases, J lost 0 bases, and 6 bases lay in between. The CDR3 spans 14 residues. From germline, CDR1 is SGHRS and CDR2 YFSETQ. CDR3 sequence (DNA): TGCGCCAGCAGCTTGGAAATGTACCAAGAGACCCAGTACTTC. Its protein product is CASSLEMYQETQYF.

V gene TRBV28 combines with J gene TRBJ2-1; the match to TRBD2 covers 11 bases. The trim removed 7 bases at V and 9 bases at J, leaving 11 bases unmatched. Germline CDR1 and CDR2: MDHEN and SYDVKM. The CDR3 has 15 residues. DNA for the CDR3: TGTGCCAGCACCCGGACTAGCGGGTCCGAAGGTGAGCAGTTCTTC. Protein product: CASTRTSGSEGEQFF.

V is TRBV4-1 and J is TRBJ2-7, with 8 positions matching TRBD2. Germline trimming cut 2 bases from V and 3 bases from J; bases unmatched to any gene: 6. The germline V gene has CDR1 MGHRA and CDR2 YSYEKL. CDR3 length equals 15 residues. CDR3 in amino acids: CASSQLAGSLYEQYF. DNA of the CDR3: TGCGCCAGCAGCCAATTAGCGGGAAGCCTCTACGAGCAGTACTTC.

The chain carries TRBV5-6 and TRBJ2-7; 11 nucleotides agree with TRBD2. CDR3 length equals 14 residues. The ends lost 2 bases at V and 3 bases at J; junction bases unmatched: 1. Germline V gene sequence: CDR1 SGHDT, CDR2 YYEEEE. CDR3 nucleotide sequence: TGTGCCAGCAGCTTTAGCGGGAGGGTCTACGAGCAGTACTTC. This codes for CASSFSGRVYEQYF.

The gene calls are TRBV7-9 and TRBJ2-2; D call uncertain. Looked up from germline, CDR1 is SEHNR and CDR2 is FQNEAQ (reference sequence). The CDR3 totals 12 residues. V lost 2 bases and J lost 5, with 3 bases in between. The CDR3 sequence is CASSLPTGELFF. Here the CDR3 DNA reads TGTGCCAGCAGCTTACCGACCGGGGAGCTGTTTTTT.

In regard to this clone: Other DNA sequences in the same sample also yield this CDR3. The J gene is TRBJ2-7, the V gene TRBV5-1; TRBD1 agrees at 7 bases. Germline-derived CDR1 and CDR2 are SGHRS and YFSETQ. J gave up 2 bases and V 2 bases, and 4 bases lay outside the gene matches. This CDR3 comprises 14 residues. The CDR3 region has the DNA TGCGCCAGCAGCTTAAGGCAGGGGGCCTACGAGCAGTACTTC. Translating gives CASSLRQGAYEQYF.

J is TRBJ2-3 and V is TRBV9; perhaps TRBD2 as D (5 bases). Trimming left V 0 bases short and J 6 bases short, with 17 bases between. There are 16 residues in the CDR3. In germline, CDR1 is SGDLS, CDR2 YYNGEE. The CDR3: CASSVGGSEALDTQYF. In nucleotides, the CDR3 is TGTGCCAGCAGCGTAGGGGGATCGGAGGCGTTGGATACGCAGTATTTT.

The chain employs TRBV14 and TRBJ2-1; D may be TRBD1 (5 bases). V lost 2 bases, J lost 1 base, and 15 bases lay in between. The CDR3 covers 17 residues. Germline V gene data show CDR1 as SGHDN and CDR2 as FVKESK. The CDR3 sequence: CASSQRIQGISYNEQFF. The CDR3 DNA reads TGTGCCAGCAGCCAAAGAATCCAGGGTATTTCCTACAATGAGCAGTTCTTC.

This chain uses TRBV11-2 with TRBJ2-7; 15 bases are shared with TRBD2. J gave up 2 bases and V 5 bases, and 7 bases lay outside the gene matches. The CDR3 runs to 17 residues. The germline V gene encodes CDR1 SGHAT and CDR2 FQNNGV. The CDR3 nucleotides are TGTGCCAGCAGCGTCGGGACTAGCGGGAGGTACACCTACGAGCAGTACTTC. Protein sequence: CASSVGTSGRYTYEQYF.

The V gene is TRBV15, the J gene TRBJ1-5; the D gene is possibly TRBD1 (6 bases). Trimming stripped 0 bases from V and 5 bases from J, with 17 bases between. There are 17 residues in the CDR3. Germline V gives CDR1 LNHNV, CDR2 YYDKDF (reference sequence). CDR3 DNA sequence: TGTGCCACCAGCAGAGATTTGGGGCCAGGGGCTGATCAGCCCCAGCATTTT. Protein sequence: CATSRDLGPGADQPQHF. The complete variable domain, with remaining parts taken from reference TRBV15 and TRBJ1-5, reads DAMVIQNPRYQVTQFGKPVTLSCSQTLNHNVMYWYQQKSSQAPKLLFHYYDKDFNNEADTPDNFQSRRPNTSFCFLDIRSPGLGDTAMYLCATSRDLGPGADQPQHFGDGTRLSIL.

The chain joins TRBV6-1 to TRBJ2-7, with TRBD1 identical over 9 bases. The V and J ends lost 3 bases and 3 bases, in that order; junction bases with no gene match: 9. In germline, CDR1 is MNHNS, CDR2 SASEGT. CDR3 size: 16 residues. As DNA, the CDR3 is TGTGCCAGCAGTGACAGGGGACAGGGAAATTTCTACGAGCAGTACTTC. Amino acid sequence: CASSDRGQGNFYEQYF.

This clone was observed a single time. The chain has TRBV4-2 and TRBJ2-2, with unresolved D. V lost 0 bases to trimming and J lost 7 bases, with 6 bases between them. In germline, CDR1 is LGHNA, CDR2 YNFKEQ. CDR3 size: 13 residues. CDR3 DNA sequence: TGTGCCAGCAGCCAAGATATCCACGGGGAGCTGTTTTTT. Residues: CASSQDIHGELFF.

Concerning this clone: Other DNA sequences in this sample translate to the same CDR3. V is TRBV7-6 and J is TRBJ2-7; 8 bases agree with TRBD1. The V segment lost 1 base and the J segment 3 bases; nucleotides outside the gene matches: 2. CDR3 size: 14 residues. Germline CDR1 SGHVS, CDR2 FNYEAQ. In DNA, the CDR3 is TGTGCCAGCAGCTTAGGGACAGGGTTCTACGAGCAGTACTTC. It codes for CASSLGTGFYEQYF.

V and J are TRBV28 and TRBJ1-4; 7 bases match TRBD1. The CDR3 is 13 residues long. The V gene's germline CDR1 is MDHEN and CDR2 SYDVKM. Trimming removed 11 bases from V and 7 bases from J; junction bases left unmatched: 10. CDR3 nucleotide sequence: TGTGCCGCCAAGAGACAGGGTCGTGAAAAACTGTTTTTT. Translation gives CAAKRQGREKLFF.

The CDR3 DNA follows: TGTGCCAGCAGTAACAGGGCGGATAGGTCCTACGAGCAGTACTTC. Its translation: CASSNRADRSYEQYF. This chain links TRBV27 with TRBJ2-7, with TRBD1 as a possible D gene (6 bases). Germline CDR1 reads MNHEY; CDR2 reads SMNVEV (reference sequence). The CDR3 has 15 amino acids. Trimming stripped 5 bases from V and 1 base from J, with 15 bases between.